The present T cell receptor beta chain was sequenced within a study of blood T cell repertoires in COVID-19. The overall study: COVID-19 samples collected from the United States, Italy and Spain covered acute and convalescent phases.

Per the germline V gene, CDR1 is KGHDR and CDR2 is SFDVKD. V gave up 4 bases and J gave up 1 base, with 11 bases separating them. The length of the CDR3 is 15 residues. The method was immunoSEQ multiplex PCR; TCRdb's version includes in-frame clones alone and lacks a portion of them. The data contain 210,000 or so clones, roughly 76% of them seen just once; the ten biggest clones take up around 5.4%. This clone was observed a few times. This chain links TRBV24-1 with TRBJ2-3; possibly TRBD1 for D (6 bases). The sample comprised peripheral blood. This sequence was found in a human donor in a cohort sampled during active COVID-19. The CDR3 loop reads CATSDRGFGTDTQYF. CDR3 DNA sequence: TGTGCCACCAGTGACAGGGGTTTCGGCACAGATACGCAGTATTTT.